This paragraph reports one T cell receptor beta chain. The CDR3 consists of 11 residues. V lost 3 bases and J 6 bases, leaving 6 bases between the germline ends. TCRdb redid the clone calls on the PCR reads using MiXCR. The sample holds about 30,000 clones, less than 40% seen once. These data are taken from a study of metastatic and nonmetastatic thyroid tumors. Whole-study context: Repertoire data that came from the blood and tumor or nodule tissue of malignant and benign thyroid patients were compared.

Every patient underwent thyroid surgery untreated. The rearrangement links TRBV12-3 or TRBV12-4 to TRBJ2-7; D is ambiguous. The receptor comes from a female donor with papillary thyroid cancer or a benign thyroid nodule (not recorded which). Some clones in this sample may be carry-over from other donors' samples. Sequenced material: tumor tissue. CDR3 amino acids: CASSFYGEQYF. CDR3 nucleotides: TGTGCCAGCAGTTTTTATGGCGAGCAGTACTTC.